The 23 T cell receptor beta chains below come from one sample, sequenced in a study of CD8+ T cells in alopecia areata (dated 2018 in TCRdb). Receptor amplification or capture employed the immunoSEQ multiplex PCR assay. RNA was extracted from all samples and reverse transcribed into cDNA, which served as template for TCR sequencing. The table was pulled from immuneACCESS by TCRdb, which kept in-frame rearrangements only. Such tables lose some clones; where checked, under half of the loss comes from unresolved V genes, and the rest has no known cause. Listed for this sample are approximately 280,000 clones, none observed only a single time. The ten largest clonotypes hold roughly 1.2% of the sample. Cells from pooled mouse cutaneous lymph nodes were stained for CD4, CD8alpha, NKG2D, NKG2ACE and other markers and then sorted on a BD Influx. Input material: CD4+ T cells sorted from a lymph node. The receptors derive from a C3H/HeJ mouse with alopecia areata. Mice belonging to this strain carry MHC haplotype H2-k.

This clone came up a few times. These gene names are mouse names. The missing CDR3 end, 4 residues past where the read stops, is filled in from the germline J gene. The chain couples TRBV19 to TRBJ1-2; tentatively, D is TRBD1 (6 bases). The V end lost 3 bases, the J end lost 0 bases, and 9 bases lay between the germline ends. Germline values: CDR1 FNHDT, CDR2 SITEND (reference sequence). This CDR3 contains 14 residues. CDR3 in amino acids: CASSKDRTNSDYTF. The covered CDR3 bases are TGTGCCAGCAGTAAGGACAGAACAAACTCC.

This clone was counted only a few times. The gene names given are mouse names. The read comes to an end 4 residues before the CDR3 does, leaving the germline J gene to fill in the end. The chain combines TRBV4 with TRBJ2-5; 7 nucleotides match TRBD1. Trimming removed 6 bases from V and 3 bases from J; junction bases left unmatched: 6. CDR1 and CDR2 from the germline V gene are LGHDT and YNNKQL (reference sequence). The CDR3 extends over 14 amino acids. The CDR3 is CASSPPGQQDTQYF. Incomplete CDR3 DNA: TGTGCCAGCAGTCCCCCGGGACAGCAAGAC.

This clone came up a few times. Gene names refer to mouse genes. Read data end 4 residues before the CDR3 end; the end is taken from the germline J gene. The chain combines TRBV19 with TRBJ2-1; the match to TRBD2 covers 10 bases. The trim removed 4 bases at V and 0 bases at J, leaving 4 bases unmatched. The CDR3 has 16 residues. Germline CDR1 FNHDT, CDR2 SITEND (reference sequence). The CDR3 bases that were read are TGTGCCAGCAGTGTAGACTGGGGGGCTAACTATGCT. Its translation is CASSVDWGANYA. The CDR3 in its entirety is CASSVDWGANYAEQFF.

Turning to this clone: A read error is possible here, since a much larger clone lies one base away. The gene names here belong to mouse. CDR3: CASRPGTGGSDYTF. The CDR3 DNA, read in part, is TGTGCCAGCAGACCCGGGACAGGGGGCTCC. This sequence joins TRBV13-3 and TRBJ1-2; 11 bases line up with TRBD1. Sequencing ends 4 residues short of the CDR3 end; the germline J gene provides the rest. Germline trimming cut 5 bases from V and 4 bases from J; bases unmatched to any gene: 4. The length of the CDR3 is 14 residues. Per germline, CDR1 NNHDY and CDR2 SYVADS.

As regards this clone: Gene names denote mouse genes. From the germline J gene comes the end of the CDR3, since the read stops 4 residues before it. The sample contains more than one DNA sequence encoding this CDR3. J is TRBJ2-7 and V is TRBV19, with 8 bases matching TRBD1. Germline V lookup: CDR1 FNHDT, CDR2 SITEND (reference sequence). V dropped 2 bases and J dropped 0; count of bases not matched to a gene: 1. CDR3 size: 14 residues. The part of the CDR3 DNA that was read is TGTGCCAGCAGTATCACAGGGGGCTCCTAT. Translating gives CASSITGGSY. The whole CDR3 reads CASSITGGSYEQYF.

This clone was detected only a few times. Mouse names are used for the genes. The read halts 4 residues ahead of the CDR3 end, with the missing end drawn from the germline J gene. The chain carries TRBV14 and TRBJ2-4; maybe TRBD1 (6 bases). Germline assignment: CDR1 SGHDT and CDR2 FRDEAV. This CDR3 is 13 amino acids long. The CDR3 spells CASSFWQGNTLYF. The sequenced part of the CDR3 DNA is TGTGCCAGCAGTTTCTGGCAGGGGAAC.

On this clone: Gene names and germline refer to mouse. The CDR3 goes on 4 residues after the read ends, and that part is filled in from the germline J gene. Additional DNA sequences in this sample encode the identical CDR3. The chain employs TRBV13-1 and TRBJ2-1; 12 positions agree with TRBD2. Germline CDR1 NSHNY, CDR2 SYGAGN. The V and J ends lost 0 bases and 0 bases, in that order; junction bases with no gene match: 1. This CDR3 spans 17 amino acids. The covered CDR3 bases are TGTGCCAGCAGTGATGGGACTGGGGGGGGTAACTATGCT. This gives the protein CASSDGTGGGNYA. The full CDR3 reads CASSDGTGGGNYAEQFF.

This clone has a count of ten or more. Mouse gene names and germline throughout. Coverage ceases 4 residues before the CDR3 finishes, and the germline J gene fills in the end. This specimen includes other DNA sequences encoding the same CDR3. The chain is built from TRBV17 and TRBJ1-2; tentative D call: TRBD1 (6 bases). The V and J ends lost 3 bases and 4 bases respectively, with 9 bases between them. Germline CDR1 reads MNHDT; CDR2 reads YYDKIL. This CDR3 has 13 residues. The CDR3 spells CASSSYRASDYTF. The part of the CDR3 DNA that was read is TGTGCTAGCAGTAGCTACAGGGCCTCC.

The sample holds a few counts of this clone. A much bigger clone sits one base away, suggesting this may be a read error. Mouse gene names and germline throughout. The read is 4 residues too short to cover the CDR3 end, so that end is filled in from the germline J gene. Other DNA sequences in this specimen translate into the identical CDR3. The chain couples TRBV13-1 to TRBJ2-1, with D perhaps matching TRBD1 (6 bases). The CDR3 has 13 amino acids. CDR1 and CDR2 from the germline V gene are NSHNY and SYGAGN. V dropped 4 bases and J dropped 1 base, with 6 bases sitting between them. The sequenced CDR3 bases are TGTGCCAGCAGTACAGGGAACTATGCT. Its protein is CASSTGNYA. The full CDR3 reads CASSTGNYAEQFF.

The sample holds a few counts of this clone. Any gene name here is a mouse gene name. The missing CDR3 end, 4 residues past where the read stops, is filled in from the germline J gene. Other DNA variants within this sample encode the same CDR3. The chain joins TRBV5 to TRBJ1-1; 10 bases align to TRBD1. The CDR3 runs to 14 residues. Germline V lookup: CDR1 LGHNA, CDR2 YNLKQL (reference sequence). CDR3 amino acids: CASSQGTGGREVFF. CDR3 bases read: TGTGCCAGCAGCCAAGGGACAGGGGGGAGA.

About this clone: The genes are named according to mouse. The read gets to within 4 residues of the CDR3 end, and the germline J gene fills in the rest. The chain combines TRBV19 with TRBJ2-1; 8 bases align to TRBD2. CDR3 length: 13 amino acids. V dropped 5 bases and J dropped 3; count of bases not matched to a gene: 1. The V gene's germline CDR1 is FNHDT and CDR2 SITEND (reference sequence). This CDR3 reads CASRDWGYAEQFF. CDR3 bases read: TGTGCCAGCAGAGACTGGGGCTATGCT.

This clone was detected a few times. Gene and germline names: mouse. The CDR3 region is CASRDWGSAETLYF. The CDR3 DNA, read in part, is TGTGCCAGCAGAGACTGGGGGAGTGCAGAA. J is TRBJ2-3 and V is TRBV14; 9 nucleotides agree with TRBD2. The CDR3 end is not reached by the read, which stops 4 residues before it; the germline J gene fills it in. The CDR3 totals 14 residues. V lost 5 bases to trimming and J lost 0 bases; unmatched junction nucleotides: 1. Germline lookup yields CDR1 SGHDT and CDR2 FRDEAV.

This clone turned up a few times. The germline and genes are mouse ones. The read ends 4 residues early relative to the CDR3; the germline J gene fills the gap. The chain carries TRBV19 and TRBJ1-1, with 7 bases aligning to TRBD1. V dropped 4 bases and J dropped 0; count of bases not matched to a gene: 6. The CDR3 extends over 15 amino acids. CDR1 and CDR2 (germline): FNHDT, SITEND (reference sequence). CDR3: CASSRTGNANTEVFF. The sequenced CDR3 bases are TGTGCCAGCAGTCGGACAGGCAATGCAAACACA.

This clone was recorded a few times. Mouse gene names and germline throughout. The read ends 4 residues shy of where the CDR3 ends; the end is completed using the germline J gene. The V gene is TRBV13-1, the J gene TRBJ2-2, with 8 nucleotides matching TRBD1. With V trimmed by 5 bases and J by 0 bases, 6 bases remained unmatched. CDR1 and CDR2 (germline): NSHNY, SYGAGN. This CDR3 has 16 residues. Incomplete CDR3 DNA: TGTGCCAGCAGGAAAGACAGGGGCCCAAACACCGGG. This translates into CASRKDRGPNTG. The entire CDR3 protein is CASRKDRGPNTGQLYF.

Regarding this clone: Gene names follow the mouse nomenclature. The read terminates 4 residues ahead of where the CDR3 ends, so the germline J gene completes it. The chain is built from TRBV1 and TRBJ2-7, with 10 positions matching TRBD2. Germline loops: CDR1 NSQYPW, CDR2 LRSPGD (reference sequence). This CDR3 is built from 13 residues. V trimming: 5 bases; J trimming: 3 bases; junction bases outside the gene matches: 1. The part of the CDR3 DNA that was read is TGCACCTGCAGTACTGGGGGGGGCTAT. Translated: CTCSTGGGY. The complete CDR3 protein is CTCSTGGGYEQYF. Combining the CDR3 with reference TRBV1 and TRBJ2-7 gives the whole variable domain VTLLEQNPRWRLVPRGQAVNLRCILKNSQYPWMSWYQQDLQKQLQWLFTLRSPGDKEVKSLPGADYLATRVTDTELRLQVANMSQGRTLYCTCSTGGGYEQYFGPGTRLTVL.

This clone appeared a few times. Gene names and germline refer to mouse. The CDR3 end is not reached by the read, which stops 4 residues before it; the germline J gene fills it in. J is TRBJ2-4 and V is TRBV19; tentative D call: TRBD1 (8 bases). The CDR3 has 15 amino acids. Trimming pared 4 bases from V and 0 bases from J, leaving 12 bases between. Germline loops: CDR1 FNHDT, CDR2 SITEND (reference sequence). CDR3 DNA (partial): TGTGCCAGCAGTCACAGGGGGGCTAGTCAAAAC. Amino acids: CASSHRGASQN. The CDR3 as a whole reads CASSHRGASQNTLYF.

On this clone itself: Germline and genes here are mouse. Other nucleotide sequences in the sample specify the same CDR3. The covered CDR3 bases are TGTGCCAGCAGCCAAGAACTGGTCCAAGAC. Protein sequence: CASSQELVQD. The whole CDR3 protein is CASSQELVQDTQYF. The V gene is TRBV5, the J gene TRBJ2-5; perhaps TRBD2 as D (5 bases). The read is 4 residues too short to cover the CDR3 end, so that end is filled in from the germline J gene. Germline CDR1 LGHNA, CDR2 YNLKQL (reference sequence). With 0 bases removed from V and 2 bases from J, the gap between germline ends came to 6 bases. The length of the CDR3 is 14 residues.

A word on this clone: Gene names and germline match the mouse. The observed sequence ends 4 residues before the CDR3 terminus, with the missing tail filled in from the germline J gene. V and J are TRBV19 and TRBJ2-2, with TRBD1 as a possible D gene (6 bases). The germline V and J ends were trimmed by 4 bases and 0 bases, with 10 bases remaining between them. The CDR3 has 15 residues. Germline assignment: CDR1 FNHDT and CDR2 SITEND (reference sequence). CDR3 DNA (partial): TGTGCCAGCAGTTTTGGACAGACAAACACCGGG. This sequence encodes CASSFGQTNTG. The whole CDR3 protein reads CASSFGQTNTGQLYF.

This clone came up many times. Mouse gene names apply. The read falls 4 residues short of the CDR3 end, and the missing part is taken from the germline J gene. This chain connects TRBV17 to TRBJ1-1, with D unclear. In germline, CDR1 is MNHDT, CDR2 YYDKIL. The CDR3 spans 14 residues. V was clipped by 2 bases and J by 0 bases, with 7 bases between them. This CDR3 reads CASSRRQSNTEVFF. Partial CDR3 DNA: TGTGCTAGCAGTAGACGACAATCAAACACA.

In the case of this clone: The genes and germline here are from mouse. Read coverage stops 4 residues before the CDR3 terminus; the germline J gene supplies the remainder. The chain combines TRBV1 with TRBJ2-2, with 8 bases that match TRBD1. Germline-derived CDR1 and CDR2 are NSQYPW and LRSPGD (reference sequence). The CDR3 is 16 amino acids. V trimming: 2 bases; J trimming: 4 bases; junction bases outside the gene matches: 6. CDR3 sequence reads: CTCSAIQGASTGQLYF. CDR3 bases read: TGCACCTGCAGTGCAATCCAGGGGGCTTCCACCGGG.

This clone showed up just a few times. Here the gene names and germline are mouse. The CDR3 goes on 4 residues after the read ends, and that part is filled in from the germline J gene. Different DNA sequences within this sample yield the same CDR3. The V gene is TRBV5, the J gene TRBJ2-3; perhaps TRBD1 as D (6 bases). The germline gives CDR1 LGHNA, CDR2 YNLKQL (reference sequence). This CDR3 region has 14 residues. Trimming stripped 1 base from V and 1 base from J, with 6 bases between. This CDR3 is CASSQAGGAETLYF. The CDR3 bases that were read are TGTGCCAGCAGCCAAGCAGGGGGTGCAGAA.

For this clone: Mouse germline and gene names are used. CDR3 DNA (partial): TGTGCCAGCAGTGAGCGGACTGGGGGGGGCTAT. Its translation: CASSERTGGGY. The full CDR3 sequence reads CASSERTGGGYEQYF. V usage is TRBV13-3 and J usage is TRBJ2-7, with 12 bases matching TRBD2. The read terminates 4 residues ahead of where the CDR3 ends, so the germline J gene completes it. V lost 2 bases to trimming and J lost 3 bases; unmatched junction nucleotides: 3. CDR1 NNHDY and CDR2 SYVADS come from the germline V gene. This CDR3 region has 15 residues.

In the case of this clone: The gene names here belong to mouse. Read data end 4 residues before the CDR3 end; the end is taken from the germline J gene. This specimen includes other DNA sequences encoding the same CDR3. This chain connects TRBV5 to TRBJ1-1, with 9 bases fitting TRBD1. The germline V gene has CDR1 LGHNA and CDR2 YNLKQL (reference sequence). The CDR3 consists of 14 residues. The V gene end was trimmed by 4 bases and the J gene end by 0 bases; junction bases not matched to a gene: 0. The CDR3 bases that were read are TGTGCCAGCAGCCGGACAGGGGCAAACACA. Translating it yields CASSRTGANT. The whole CDR3 sequence is CASSRTGANTEVFF.